This T cell receptor beta chain was captured by sequencing in a study of tumor-infiltrating lymphocytes in primary liver carcinoma. Co-extracted RNA and DNA came from roughly 20-30 mg of unsorted bulk tissue. Priming with a constant-region primer yielded TCR beta cDNA from roughly 490 ng total RNA. Three-round nested multiplex PCR performed with slightly modified ARM-PCR produced the TCR beta libraries. TCRdb redid the calling of the multiplex PCR reads with MiXCR, one entry per CDR3 protein. The sample shows fewer than 75,000 distinct CDR3 sequences, about 71% of them seen only once. As to this clonotype: At one end the junction does not follow the germline gene, possibly because of a read error.

The sample taken for sequencing was liver tumor tissue from sampling region 4. As to subset: tumor region T4, right-lateral pole. The source of this sequence is a man between 40 and 49 years old with primary liver carcinoma and hepatitis B virus infection.

CDR3 in amino acids: CASNQENAQGLNYGYIF. The CDR3 DNA sequence: TGTGCCAGCAACCAAGAAAACGCCCAGGGGCTTAACTATGGCTACATCTTC. This chain joins TRBV4-2 and TRBJ1-2; D possibly corresponds to TRBD1 (6 bases). There are 17 residues in the CDR3. From germline, CDR1 is LGHNA and CDR2 YNFKEQ.